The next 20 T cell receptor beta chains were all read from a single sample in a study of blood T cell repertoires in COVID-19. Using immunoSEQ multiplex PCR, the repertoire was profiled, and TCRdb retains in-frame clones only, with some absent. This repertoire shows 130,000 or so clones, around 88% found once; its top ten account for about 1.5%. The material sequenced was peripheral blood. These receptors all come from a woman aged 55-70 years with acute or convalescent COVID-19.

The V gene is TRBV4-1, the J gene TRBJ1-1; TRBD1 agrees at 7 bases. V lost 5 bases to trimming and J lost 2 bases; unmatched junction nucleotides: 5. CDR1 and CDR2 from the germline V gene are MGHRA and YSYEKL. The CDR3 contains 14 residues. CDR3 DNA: TGCGCCAGCAGCAAGCGACAGGGAAACACTGAAGCTTTCTTT. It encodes CASSKRQGNTEAFF.

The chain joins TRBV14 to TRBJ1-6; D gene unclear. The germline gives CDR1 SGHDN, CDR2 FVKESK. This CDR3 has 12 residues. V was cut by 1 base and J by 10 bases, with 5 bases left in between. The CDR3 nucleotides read TGTGCCAGCAGCCAAGCGAGCTCACCCCTCCACTTT. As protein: CASSQASSPLHF.

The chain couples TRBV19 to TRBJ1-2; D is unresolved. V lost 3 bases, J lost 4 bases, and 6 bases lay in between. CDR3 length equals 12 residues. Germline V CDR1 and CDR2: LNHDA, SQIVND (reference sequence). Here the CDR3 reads CASSMAVYGYTF. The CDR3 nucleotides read TGTGCCAGTAGTATGGCAGTCTATGGCTACACCTTC.

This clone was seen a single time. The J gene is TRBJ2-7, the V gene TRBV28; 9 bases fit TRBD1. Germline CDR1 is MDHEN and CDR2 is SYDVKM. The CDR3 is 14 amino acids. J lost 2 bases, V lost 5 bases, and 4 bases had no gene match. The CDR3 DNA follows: TGTGCCAGCAGTAGGGACAGGGTCGCCTACGAGCAGTACTTC. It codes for CASSRDRVAYEQYF.

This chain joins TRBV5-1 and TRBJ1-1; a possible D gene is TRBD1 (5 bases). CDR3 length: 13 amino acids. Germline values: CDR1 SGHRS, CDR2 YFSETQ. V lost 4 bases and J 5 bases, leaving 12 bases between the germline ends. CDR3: CASSRQLGTEAFF. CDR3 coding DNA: TGCGCCAGCAGCCGACAGTTAGGGACTGAAGCTTTCTTT. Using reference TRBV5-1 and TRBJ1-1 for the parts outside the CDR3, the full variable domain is KAGVTQTPRYLIKTRGQQVTLSCSPISGHRSVSWYQQTPGQGLQFLFEYFSETQRNKGNFPGRFSGRQFSNSRSEMNVSTLELGDSALYLCASSRQLGTEAFFGQGTRLTVV.

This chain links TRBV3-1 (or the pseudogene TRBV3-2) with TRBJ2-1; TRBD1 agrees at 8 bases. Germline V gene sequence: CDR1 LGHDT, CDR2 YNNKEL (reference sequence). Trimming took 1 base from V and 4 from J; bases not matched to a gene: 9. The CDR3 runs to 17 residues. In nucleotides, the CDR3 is TGTGCCAGCAGCCAAGTTGTCGGGAACAGGGGGTACAATGAGCAGTTCTTC. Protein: CASSQVVGNRGYNEQFF.

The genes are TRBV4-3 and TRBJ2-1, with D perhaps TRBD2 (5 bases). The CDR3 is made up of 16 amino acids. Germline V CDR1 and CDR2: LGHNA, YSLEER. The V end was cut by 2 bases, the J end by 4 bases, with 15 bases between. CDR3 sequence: CASSQSWEEGYNEQFF. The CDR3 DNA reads TGCGCCAGCAGCCAATCGTGGGAAGAGGGATACAATGAGCAGTTCTTC.

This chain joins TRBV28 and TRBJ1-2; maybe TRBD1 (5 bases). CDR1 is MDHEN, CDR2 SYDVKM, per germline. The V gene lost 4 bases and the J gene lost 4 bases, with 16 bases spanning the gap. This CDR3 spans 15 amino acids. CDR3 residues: CASSSPVGVFYGYTF. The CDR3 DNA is TGTGCCAGCAGTTCCCCAGTAGGGGTTTTCTATGGCTACACCTTC.

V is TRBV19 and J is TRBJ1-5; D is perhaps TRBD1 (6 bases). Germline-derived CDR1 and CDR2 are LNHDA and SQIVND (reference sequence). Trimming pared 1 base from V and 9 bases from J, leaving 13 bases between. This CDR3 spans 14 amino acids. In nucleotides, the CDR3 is TGTGCCAGTAGTATAGGGACAGCCTTAGGGCCCCAGCATTTT. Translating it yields CASSIGTALGPQHF.

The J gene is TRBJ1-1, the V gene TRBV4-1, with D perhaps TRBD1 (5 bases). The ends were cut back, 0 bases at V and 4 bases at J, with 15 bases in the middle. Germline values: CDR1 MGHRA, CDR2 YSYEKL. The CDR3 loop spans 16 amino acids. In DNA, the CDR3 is TGCGCCAGCAGCCAAGAAGGAGCAGGGATGGGCACTGAAGCTTTCTTT. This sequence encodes CASSQEGAGMGTEAFF.

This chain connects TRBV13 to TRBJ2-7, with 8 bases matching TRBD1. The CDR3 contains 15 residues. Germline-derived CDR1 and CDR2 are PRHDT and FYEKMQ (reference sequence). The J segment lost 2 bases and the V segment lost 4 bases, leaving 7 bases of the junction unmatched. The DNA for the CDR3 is TGTGCCAGCAGCTATACGGGACAGGAACCCTACGAGCAGTACTTC. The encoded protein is CASSYTGQEPYEQYF.

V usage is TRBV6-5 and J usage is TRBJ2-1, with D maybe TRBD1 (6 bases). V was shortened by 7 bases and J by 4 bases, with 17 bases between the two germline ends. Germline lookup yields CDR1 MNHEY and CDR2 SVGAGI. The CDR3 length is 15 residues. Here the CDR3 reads CASIPRAGVYNEQFF. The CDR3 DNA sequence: TGTGCCAGCATCCCCCGGGCAGGGGTATACAATGAGCAGTTCTTC.

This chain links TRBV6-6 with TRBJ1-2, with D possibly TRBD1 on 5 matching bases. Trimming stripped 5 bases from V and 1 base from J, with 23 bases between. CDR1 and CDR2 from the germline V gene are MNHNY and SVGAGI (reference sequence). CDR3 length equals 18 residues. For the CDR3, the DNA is TGTGCCAGCAGTCTCTTCTCGTCTAGGAGGGGAATTAACTATGGCTACACCTTC. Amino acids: CASSLFSSRRGINYGYTF.

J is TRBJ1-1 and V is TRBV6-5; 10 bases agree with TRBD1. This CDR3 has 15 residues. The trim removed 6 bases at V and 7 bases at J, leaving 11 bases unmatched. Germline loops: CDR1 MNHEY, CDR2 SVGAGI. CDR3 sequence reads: CASSPGTGALGEAFF. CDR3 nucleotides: TGTGCCAGCAGCCCCGGGACAGGGGCACTCGGTGAAGCTTTCTTT.

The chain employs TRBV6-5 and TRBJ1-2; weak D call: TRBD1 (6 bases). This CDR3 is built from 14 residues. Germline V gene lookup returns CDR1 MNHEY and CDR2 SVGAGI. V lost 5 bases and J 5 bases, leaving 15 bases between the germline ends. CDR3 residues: CASSSRDTNYGYTF. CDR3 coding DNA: TGTGCCAGCAGTAGCCGGGACACCAATTATGGCTACACCTTC.

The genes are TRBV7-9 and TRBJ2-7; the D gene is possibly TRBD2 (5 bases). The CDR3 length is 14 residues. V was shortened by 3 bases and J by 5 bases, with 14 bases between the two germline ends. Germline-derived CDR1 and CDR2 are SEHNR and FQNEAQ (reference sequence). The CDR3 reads CASSLAAGANEQYF. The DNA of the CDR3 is TGTGCCAGCAGCTTGGCTGCGGGCGCCAACGAGCAGTACTTC.

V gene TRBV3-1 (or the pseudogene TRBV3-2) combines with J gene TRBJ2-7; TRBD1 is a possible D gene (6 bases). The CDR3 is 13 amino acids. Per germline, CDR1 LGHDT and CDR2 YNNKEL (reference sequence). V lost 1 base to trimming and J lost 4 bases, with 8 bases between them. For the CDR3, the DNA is TGTGCCAGCAGCCAAGGACAGGCATACGAGCAGTACTTC. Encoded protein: CASSQGQAYEQYF.

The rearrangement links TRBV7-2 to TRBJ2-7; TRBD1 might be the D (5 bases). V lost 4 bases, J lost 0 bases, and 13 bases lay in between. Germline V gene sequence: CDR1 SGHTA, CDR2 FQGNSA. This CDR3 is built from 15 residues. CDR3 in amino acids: CASSSRTRSSYEQYF. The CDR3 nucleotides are TGTGCCAGCAGCTCCCGGACAAGGAGCTCCTACGAGCAGTACTTC.

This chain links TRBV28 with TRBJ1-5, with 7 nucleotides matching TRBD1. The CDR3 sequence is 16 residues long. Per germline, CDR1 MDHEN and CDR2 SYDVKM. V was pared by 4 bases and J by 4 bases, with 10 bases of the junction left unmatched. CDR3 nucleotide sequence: TGTGCCAGCAGTTCGATTCGATTGACAGGGAATCAGCCCCAGCATTTT. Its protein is CASSSIRLTGNQPQHF.

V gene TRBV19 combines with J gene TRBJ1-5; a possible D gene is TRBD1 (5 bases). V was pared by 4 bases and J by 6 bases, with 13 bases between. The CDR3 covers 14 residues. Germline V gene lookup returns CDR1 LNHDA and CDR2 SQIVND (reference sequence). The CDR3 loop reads CASSSTGWGQPQHF. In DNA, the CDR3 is TGTGCCAGTAGTAGCACAGGCTGGGGTCAGCCCCAGCATTTT.